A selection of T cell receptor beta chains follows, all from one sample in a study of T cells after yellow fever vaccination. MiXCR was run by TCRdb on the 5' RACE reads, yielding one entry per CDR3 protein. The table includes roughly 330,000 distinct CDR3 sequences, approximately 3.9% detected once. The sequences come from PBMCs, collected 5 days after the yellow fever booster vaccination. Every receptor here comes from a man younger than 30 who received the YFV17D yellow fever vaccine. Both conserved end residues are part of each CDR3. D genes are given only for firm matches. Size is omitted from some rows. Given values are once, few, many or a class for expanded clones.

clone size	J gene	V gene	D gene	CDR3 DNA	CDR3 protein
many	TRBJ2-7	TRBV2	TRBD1	TGTGCCAGCGGCCGCGGAAGACAGGGGGCAGAGCAGTACTTC	CASGRGRQGAEQYF
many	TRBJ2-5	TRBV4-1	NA	TGCGCCAGCAGCCTGGGGTGGGCGGAGACCCAGTACTTC	CASSLGWAETQYF
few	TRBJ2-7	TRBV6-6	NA	TGTGCCAGCAGTCCCCATTACTCCTACGAGCAGTACTTC	CASSPHYSYEQYF
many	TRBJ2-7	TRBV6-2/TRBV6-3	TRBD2	TGTGCCAGCAGTCAAAGCGGGGCCCACGAGCAGTACTTC	CASSQSGAHEQYF
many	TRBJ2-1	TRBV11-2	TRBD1	TGTGCCAGCAGCTTAGGGTGGACAGGGGGCAATGAGCAGTTCTTC	CASSLGWTGGNEQFF
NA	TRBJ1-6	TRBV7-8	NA	TGTGCCAGCAGCTTAAGGACCCTTCCACCCCTCCACTTT	CASSLRTLPPLHF
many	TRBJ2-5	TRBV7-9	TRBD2	TGTGCCAGCAGCTCCGGTCGGGGGGGGAGCGAGACCCAGTACTTC	CASSSGRGGSETQYF
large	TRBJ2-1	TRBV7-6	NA	TGTGCCAGCAGCCCTGGGTATGAGCAGTTCTTC	CASSPGYEQFF
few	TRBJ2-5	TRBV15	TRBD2	TGTGCCACCAGCACCGGACTAGACCAAGAGACCCAGTACTTC	CATSTGLDQETQYF
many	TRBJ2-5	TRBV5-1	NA	TGCGCCAGCAGCTTGGAAGCGTGGGAGACCCAGTACTTC	CASSLEAWETQYF
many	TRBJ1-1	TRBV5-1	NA	TGCGCCAGCAGCTTGTCGGGCACTGAAGCTTTCTTT	CASSLSGTEAFF
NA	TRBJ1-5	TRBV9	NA	TGTGCCAGCAGCGTAGACGGATTTAGCAATCAGCCCCAGCATTTT	CASSVDGFSNQPQHF
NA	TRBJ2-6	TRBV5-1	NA	TGCGCCAGCAACCCTACGGGGACTGGGGCCAACGTCCTGACTTTC	CASNPTGTGANVLTF
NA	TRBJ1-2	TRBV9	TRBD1	TGTGCCAGCGGAACGACAGGGGTCTATGGCTACACCTTC	CASGTTGVYGYTF
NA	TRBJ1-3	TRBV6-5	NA	TGTGCCAGCAGTTATAGACGGGAGATTAGGTCTGGAAACACCATATATTTT	CASSYRREIRSGNTIYF
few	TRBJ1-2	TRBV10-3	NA	TGTGCCATCAGAACCTTCCTGGGGGACTATGGCTACACCTTC	CAIRTFLGDYGYTF
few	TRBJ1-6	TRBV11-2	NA	TGTGCCAGCACTGTGGACAGCTTCAATTCACCCCTCCACTTT	CASTVDSFNSPLHF
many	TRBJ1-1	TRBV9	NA	TGTGCCAGCAGCGTTGATTCCATTTGGAACACTGAAGCTTTCTTT	CASSVDSIWNTEAFF
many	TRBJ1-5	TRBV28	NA	TGTGCCAGCAGTTTTGGGGATAGCAATCAGCCCCAGCATTTT	CASSFGDSNQPQHF
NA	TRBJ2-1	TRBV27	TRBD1	TGTGCCAGCAGTCACAACAGGGGGCCAAATGAGCAGTTCTTC	CASSHNRGPNEQFF
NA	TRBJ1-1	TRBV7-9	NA	TGTGCCAGCAGCTCACCGTTGGGCACTGAAGCTTTCTTT	CASSSPLGTEAFF
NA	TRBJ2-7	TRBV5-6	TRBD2	TGTGCCAGCAGCCCGTTGCCAGCGGGGGGGATACAGTACTTC	CASSPLPAGGIQYF
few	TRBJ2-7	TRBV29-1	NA	TGCAGCATCTCCGCTCTGGGGAATGGCGAGCAGTACTTC	CSISALGNGEQYF
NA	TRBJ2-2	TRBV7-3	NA	TGTGCCAGCAGCCCCCGGTTCGACGGGGAGCTGTTTTTT	CASSPRFDGELFF
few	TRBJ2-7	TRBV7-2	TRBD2	TGTGCCAGCAGCTTGGTGACTAGCGGGTCCTACGAGCAGTACTTC	CASSLVTSGSYEQYF
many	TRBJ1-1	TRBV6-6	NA	TGTGCCAGCGGCCAAAAGAACACTGAAGCTTTCTTT	CASGQKNTEAFF
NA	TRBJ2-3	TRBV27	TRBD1	TGTGCCAGCACCTCGGACAGGGGTTTCCCAGATACGCAGTATTTT	CASTSDRGFPDTQYF
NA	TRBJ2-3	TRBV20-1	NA	TGCAGTGCTAGAGAAACAGGGATGGGGGATACGCAGTATTTT	CSARETGMGDTQYF
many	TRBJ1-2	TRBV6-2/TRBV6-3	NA	TGTGCCAGCAGTAACGACATGGGGCCTCATGGCTACACCTTC	CASSNDMGPHGYTF
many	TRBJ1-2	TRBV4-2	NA	TGTGCCAGCAGCCAAGTCTTGACCGACAGTTATGGCTACACCTTC	CASSQVLTDSYGYTF
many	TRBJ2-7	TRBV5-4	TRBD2	TGTGCCAGCAGCCTGGGGGGGACCGAGCAGTACTTC	CASSLGGTEQYF
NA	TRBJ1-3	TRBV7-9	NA	TGTGCCAGCAGCTTACCAGTTTCCGCTGGAAACACCATATATTTT	CASSLPVSAGNTIYF
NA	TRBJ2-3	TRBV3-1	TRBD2	TGTGCCAGCAGCCAAGATTTGGCGGGAGTAGATACGCAGTATTTT	CASSQDLAGVDTQYF
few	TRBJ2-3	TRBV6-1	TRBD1	TGTGCCGCCGGGACAGGGTCATGGGATACGCAGTATTTT	CAAGTGSWDTQYF
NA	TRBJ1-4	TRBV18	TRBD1	TGTGCCAGCTCACCCGAGACAGGGCTTCGTGAAAAACTGTTTTTT	CASSPETGLREKLFF
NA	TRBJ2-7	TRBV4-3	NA	TGCGCCAGCAGCCAAGAGATAGGGTACGAGCAGTACTTC	CASSQEIGYEQYF
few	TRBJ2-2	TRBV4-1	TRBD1	TGCGCCAGCAGCCAAGGGACAGGGACCGGGGAGCTGTTTTTT	CASSQGTGTGELFF
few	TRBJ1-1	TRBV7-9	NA	TGTGCCAGCAGCTTAGCTTCAGGGGCTGGTGAAGCTTTCTTT	CASSLASGAGEAFF
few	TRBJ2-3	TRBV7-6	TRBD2	TGTGCCAGCAGCTTAGTAGCGGGGGGGCGGGGCACAGATACGCAGTATTTT	CASSLVAGGRGTDTQYF
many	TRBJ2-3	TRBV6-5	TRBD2	TGTGCCAGCAGTTACTATCCCACGCGGGGGGCCACAGATACGCAGTATTTT	CASSYYPTRGATDTQYF
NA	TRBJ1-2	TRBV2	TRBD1	TGTGCCAGCAGTGTGTCAGGGGGCCGTGGCTACACCTTC	CASSVSGGRGYTF
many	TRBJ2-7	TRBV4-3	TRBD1	TGCGCCAGCAGCCCGAACTGGGACAGCCTGCAGTACTTC	CASSPNWDSLQYF
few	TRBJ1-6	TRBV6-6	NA	TGTGCCAGCAGTCCCCCCAGGGAAATAACTTCACCCCTCCACTTT	CASSPPREITSPLHF
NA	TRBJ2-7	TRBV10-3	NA	TGTGCCATCAGTGACCCGGGACGATCCTACGAGCAGTACTTC	CAISDPGRSYEQYF
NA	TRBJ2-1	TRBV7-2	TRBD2	TGTGCCAGCAGCTTAGGGGGACTAGCGGTCGCGCGCAATGAGCAGTTCTTC	CASSLGGLAVARNEQFF
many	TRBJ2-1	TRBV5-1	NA	TGCGCCAGCAGCTTTGGGGGTTTGGGGACCTACAATGAGCAGTTCTTC	CASSFGGLGTYNEQFF
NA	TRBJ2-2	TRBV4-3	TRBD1	TGCGCCAGCAGCTTCGACAGGGTCCGGGAGCTGTTTTTT	CASSFDRVRELFF
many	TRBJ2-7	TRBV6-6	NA	TGTGCCAGCAGGGGCCCCTACGAGCAGTACTTC	CASRGPYEQYF
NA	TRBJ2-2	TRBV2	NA	TGTGCCAGCTTGCTTAACACCGGGGAGCTGTTTTTT	CASLLNTGELFF
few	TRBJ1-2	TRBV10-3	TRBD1	TGTGCCATCAGTGAGTCCGGACAGGATAACTATGGCTACACCTTC	CAISESGQDNYGYTF
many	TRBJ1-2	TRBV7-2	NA	TGTGCCAGCAGTTCCCAGTTCAACTATGGCTACACCTTC	CASSSQFNYGYTF
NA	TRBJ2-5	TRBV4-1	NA	TGCGCCAGCAGCCCGATAACGACGGGTAAAGAGACCCAGTACTTC	CASSPITTGKETQYF
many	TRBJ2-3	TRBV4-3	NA	TGCGCCAGCAGCCAGCCCGGGTCGGGGGATACGCAGTATTTT	CASSQPGSGDTQYF